The 14 T cell receptor beta chains in this list originate from one sample, sequenced in a study of T cells in Graves' hyperthyroidism and ophthalmopathy (dated by TCRdb to 2018 to 2020). Library preparation was by multiplex PCR. Data came from an Illumina HiSeq 2000. The TCR beta CDR3 regions were amplified from RNA transcripts. The first round of RT-PCR for the TCR CDR3 was performed with the HTBI primer set and the Qiagen OneStep RT-PCR kit. The public reads were reprocessed in TCRdb via fastp at Q25 and MiXCR, keeping in-frame beta chains. One record per CDR3 amino acid sequence lists the most common genes and DNA. The sample has some 400,000 distinct CDR3 sequences on record, 13% of them singletons. The biggest ten clones account for around 21% of the sample. The sample was blood. All receptors come from a man younger than 40 with Graves' hyperthyroidism that later progressed to Graves' ophthalmopathy.

This clonotype was counted many times. This sequence joins TRBV12-3 or TRBV12-4 and TRBJ2-5; TRBD1 aligns across 7 bases. The CDR3 has 15 amino acids. Trimming removed 4 bases from V and 5 bases from J; junction bases left unmatched: 10. The CDR3 DNA reads TGTGCCAGCAGTTCTTACAGGGGCAGCGGTGAGACCCAGTACTTC. Translating it yields CASSSYRGSGETQYF.

The chain carries TRBV6-5 and TRBJ2-7; D tentatively reads TRBD1 or TRBD2 (5 bases each). Trimming stripped 4 bases from V and 2 bases from J, with 15 bases between. Germline V lookup: CDR1 MNHEY, CDR2 SVGAGI. CDR3 length equals 15 residues. The CDR3 protein is CASSFGTESPYEQYF. The CDR3 bases are TGTGCCAGCAGTTTCGGGACCGAGTCCCCCTACGAGCAGTACTTC.

The V call is TRBV5-4, the J call TRBJ2-1; perhaps D is TRBD1 or TRBD2 (6 bases each). This CDR3 has 15 residues. Germline V CDR1 and CDR2: SGHNT, YYREEE (reference sequence). The V end lost 4 bases, the J end lost 3 bases, and 14 bases lay between the germline ends. This chain's CDR3 is CASSPRKGGYNEQFF. Here the CDR3 DNA reads TGTGCCAGCAGCCCTAGAAAGGGGGGCTACAATGAGCAGTTCTTC.

This clonotype came up many times. The chain has TRBV7-9 and TRBJ1-6, with no clear D. V was shortened by 3 bases and J by 3 bases, with 9 bases between the two germline ends. The CDR3 extends over 15 amino acids. Germline V gene data show CDR1 as SEHNR and CDR2 as FQNEAQ (reference sequence). Written as DNA, the CDR3 is TGTGCCAGCAGCTTCGGTAGAAACTATAATTCACCCCTCCACTTT. As protein: CASSFGRNYNSPLHF.

This clonotype was found a few times. V is TRBV9 and J is TRBJ2-3, with D uncertain. CDR1 is SGDLS and CDR2 is YYNGEE in the germline V gene. Trimming shortened V by 4 bases and J by 6 bases, and 9 bases separated the two germline ends. The CDR3 extends over 12 amino acids. The CDR3: CASSTRWDTQYF. CDR3 DNA sequence: TGTGCCAGCAGCACCCGCTGGGATACGCAGTATTTT. The full variable domain, in which reference TRBV9 and TRBJ2-3 provide the parts outside the CDR3, is DSGVTQTPKHLITATGQRVTLRCSPRSGDLSVYWYQQSLDQGLQFLIQYYNGEERAKGNILERFSAQQFPDLHSELNLSSLELGDSALYFCASSTRWDTQYFGPGTRLTVL.

This clonotype appeared once. A much larger clone differs from this one at a single base, so this may be a read error. The gene calls are TRBV7-2 and TRBJ2-5; 11 positions match TRBD2. Per the germline V gene, CDR1 is SGHTA and CDR2 is FQGNSA. The junction had 12 bases not matched to a gene; V was cut back by 5 bases and J by 7 bases. The CDR3 sequence is 16 residues long. CDR3 in DNA: TGTGCCAGCAGCCCCCGACTAGCGGGGAGCAAGATGACCCAGTACTTC. This translates into CASSPRLAGSKMTQYF. Full variable domain (outside the CDR3, taken from reference TRBV7-2 and TRBJ2-5): GAGVSQSPSNKVTEKGKDVELRCDPISGHTALYWYRQSLGQGLEFLIYFQGNSAPDKSGLPSDRFSAERTGGSVSTLTIQRTQQEDSAVYLCASSPRLAGSKMTQYFGPGTRLLVL.

This clonotype was picked up many times. The V gene is TRBV3-1, the J gene TRBJ2-7, with 9 bases aligning to TRBD1. The germline gives CDR1 LGHDT, CDR2 YNNKEL (reference sequence). V shed 2 bases and J 4 bases; nucleotides not matched to a gene: 6. This CDR3 region has 15 residues. CDR3: CASSQNDRGVYEQYF. CDR3 bases: TGTGCCAGCAGCCAAAACGACAGGGGGGTTTACGAGCAGTACTTC.

V usage is TRBV7-3 and J usage is TRBJ2-7; TRBD1 matches 9 bases. V trimming: 4 bases; J trimming: 1 base; junction bases outside the gene matches: 8. Germline CDR1 and CDR2: SGHTA and FQGTGA. CDR3 length: 16 residues. The CDR3 reads CASSSWDREGSYEQYF. The CDR3 DNA reads TGTGCCAGCAGCTCCTGGGACAGGGAGGGGTCCTACGAGCAGTACTTC.

The sample holds a few counts of this clonotype. This chain links TRBV5-1 with TRBJ2-1; 10 nucleotides align to TRBD2. Germline V gene lookup returns CDR1 SGHRS and CDR2 YFSETQ. After removal of 4 bases from V and 5 bases from J, the junction contained 6 bases not matched to a gene. The CDR3 loop spans 15 amino acids. DNA of the CDR3: TGCGCCAGCAGCCAGCTAGCGGGGGTCGACAATGAGCAGTTCTTC. Translated, it gives CASSQLAGVDNEQFF. Based on the CDR3 plus reference TRBV5-1 and TRBJ2-1, the full variable domain is KAGVTQTPRYLIKTRGQQVTLSCSPISGHRSVSWYQQTPGQGLQFLFEYFSETQRNKGNFPGRFSGRQFSNSRSEMNVSTLELGDSALYLCASSQLAGVDNEQFFGPGTRLTVL.

This clonotype was seen only a few times. This chain connects TRBV6-2 or TRBV6-3 to TRBJ2-7, with D uncertain. This CDR3 has 13 residues. Germline V gene sequence: CDR1 MNHEY, CDR2 SVGEGT. Trimming pared 7 bases from V and 4 bases from J, leaving 14 bases between. The CDR3 spells CASTWQVDYEQYF. The CDR3 nucleotides read TGTGCCAGCACGTGGCAGGTGGATTACGAGCAGTACTTC.

With regard to this clonotype: The germline gene is not matched at one end of the junction; a read error may be the cause. This chain joins TRBV6-2 or TRBV6-3 and TRBJ1-4; D gene uncertain. The CDR3 runs to 15 residues. Per germline, CDR1 MNHEY and CDR2 SVGEGT. CDR3 amino acids: CASTISVATSEKLFF. The CDR3 coding sequence is TGTGCCAGCACGATCTCGGTTGCAACTAGTGAAAAACTGTTTTTT.

Many counts were recorded for this clonotype. The V gene is TRBV7-6, the J gene TRBJ2-5, with 8 positions matching TRBD1. The CDR3 is 16 amino acids. The germline CDR1 and CDR2 sequences are SGHVS and FNYEAQ. Trimming cost V 0 bases and J 5 bases; bases outside gene matches: 8. CDR3 sequence (DNA): TGTGCCAGCAGCTTAGCGCCGGACAGGGAAGGGGAGACCCAGTACTTC. Translating gives CASSLAPDREGETQYF.

A few counts support this clonotype. V is TRBV10-3 and J is TRBJ1-2; D not resolved. The V and J ends lost 4 bases and 7 bases respectively, with 13 bases between them. The V gene's germline CDR1 is ENHRY and CDR2 SYGVKD. The CDR3 is 13 amino acids. CDR3 in amino acids: CAISVGVRSGYTF. As DNA, the CDR3 is TGTGCCATCAGTGTCGGGGTTCGGTCTGGCTACACCTTC.

The rearrangement links TRBV4-1 to TRBJ2-7; no clear D. CDR1 and CDR2 (germline): MGHRA, YSYEKL. Between the trimmed V and J ends, which lost 0 bases and 0 bases, there was a span of 12 bases. This CDR3 has 16 amino acids. The CDR3 loop is CASSQELSASSYEQYF. CDR3 nucleotides: TGCGCCAGCAGCCAAGAATTAAGTGCTAGCTCCTACGAGCAGTACTTC.